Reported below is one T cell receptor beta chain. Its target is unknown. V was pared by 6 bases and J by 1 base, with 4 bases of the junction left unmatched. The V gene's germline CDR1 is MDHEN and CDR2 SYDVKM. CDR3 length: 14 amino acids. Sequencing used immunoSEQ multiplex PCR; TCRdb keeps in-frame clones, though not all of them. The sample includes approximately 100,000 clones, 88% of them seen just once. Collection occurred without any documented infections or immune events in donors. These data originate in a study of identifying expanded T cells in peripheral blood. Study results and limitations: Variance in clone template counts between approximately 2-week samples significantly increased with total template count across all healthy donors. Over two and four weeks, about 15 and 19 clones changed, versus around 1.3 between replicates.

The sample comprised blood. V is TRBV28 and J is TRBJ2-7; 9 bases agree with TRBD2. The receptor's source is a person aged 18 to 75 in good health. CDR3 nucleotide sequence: TGTGCCAGCAGGCGACTAGCGGAGTCCTACGAGCAGTACTTC. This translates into CASRRLAESYEQYF.